This T cell receptor (beta chain) comes out of a study of blood T cell repertoires in COVID-19. Whole-study context: From the United States, Italy and Spain came samples of acute and convalescent COVID-19. The cDNA or gDNA used as material had been derived from T cells, B-cell-depleted T cells, or PBMCs.

Source study methods: Using reference gene primer amplification, nucleated cell counts were estimated. Assay: immunoSEQ multiplex PCR; the TCRdb copy retains only in-frame clones and omits some. V, J and clone size were drawn from that table, and D and trimming were deduced from the DNA. The sample includes about 62,000 clones, 86% of them seen just once. Germline CDR1 reads SGHAT; CDR2 reads FQNNGV. V was pared by 5 bases and J by 5 bases, with 8 bases of the junction left unmatched. The CDR3 has 14 residues. The sequence derives from a woman older than 75 with acute or convalescent COVID-19. Sequencing used peripheral blood. V and J are TRBV11-2 and TRBJ2-5; TRBD2 aligns across 7 bases. Written as DNA, the CDR3 is TGTGCCAGCAGCCCGGCGGGGGTGGAGGAGACCCAGTACTTC. Its protein product is CASSPAGVEETQYF.